This T cell receptor beta chain stems from a study of memory CD8 T cells in hepatitis C reinfection. Overall study: Peak reinfection sampling occurred 3 to 8 weeks after detected reinfection.

Indicated time point: peak reinfection, 3 to 8 weeks after reinfection detection. Sorted cells were sequenced directly ex vivo without any in vitro expansion. Donors were people who inject drugs in the Montreal HEPCO cohort. This table comes from immunoSEQ multiplex PCR, and its TCRdb copy is limited to in-frame clones, with some not included. The sample lists around 47,000 clones, roughly 90% seen once, with about 1.3% in the top ten. The CDR3 length is 19 residues. Germline CDR1 and CDR2: GTSNPN and SVGIG (reference sequence). Between the trimmed V and J ends, which lost 0 bases and 5 bases, there was a span of 27 bases.

The sample comprised naive CD8+ T cells sorted from blood. The chain joins TRBV30 to TRBJ2-3, with a weak D call TRBD2 (7 bases). This clonotype was obtained from a man younger than 30 with hepatitis C virus infection. This chain's CDR3 is CAWSVWGGRVPGEGDTQYF. The CDR3 region has the DNA TGTGCCTGGAGTGTATGGGGGGGGCGCGTACCGGGGGAGGGAGATACGCAGTATTTT.